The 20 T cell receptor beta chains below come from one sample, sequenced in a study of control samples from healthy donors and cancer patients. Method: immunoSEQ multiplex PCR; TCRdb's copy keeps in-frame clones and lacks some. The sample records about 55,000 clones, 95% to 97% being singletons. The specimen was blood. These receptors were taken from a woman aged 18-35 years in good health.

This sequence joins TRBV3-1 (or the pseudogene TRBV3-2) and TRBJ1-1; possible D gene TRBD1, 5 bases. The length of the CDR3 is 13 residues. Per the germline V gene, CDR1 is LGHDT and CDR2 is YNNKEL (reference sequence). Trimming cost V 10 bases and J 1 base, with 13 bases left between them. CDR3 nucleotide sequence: TGTGCCACCTCAGGGTGGGAGAACACTGAAGCTTTCTTT. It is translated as CATSGWENTEAFF.

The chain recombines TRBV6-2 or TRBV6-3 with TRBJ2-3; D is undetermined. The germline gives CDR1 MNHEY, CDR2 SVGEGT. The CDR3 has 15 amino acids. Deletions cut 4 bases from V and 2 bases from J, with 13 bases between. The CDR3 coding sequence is TGTGCCAGCAGTTCCCTCCGGCGGACCACAGATACGCAGTATTTT. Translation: CASSSLRRTTDTQYF.

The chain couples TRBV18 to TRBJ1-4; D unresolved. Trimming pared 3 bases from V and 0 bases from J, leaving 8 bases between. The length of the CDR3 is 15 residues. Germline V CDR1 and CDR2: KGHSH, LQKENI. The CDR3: CASSPEISTNEKLFF. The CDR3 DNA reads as TGTGCCAGCTCACCGGAGATATCAACTAATGAAAAACTGTTTTTT.

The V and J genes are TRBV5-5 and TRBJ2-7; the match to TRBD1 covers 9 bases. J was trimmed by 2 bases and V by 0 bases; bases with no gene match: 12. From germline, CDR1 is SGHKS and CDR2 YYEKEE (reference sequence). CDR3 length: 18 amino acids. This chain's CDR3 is CASSLVYNFGTGTYEQYF. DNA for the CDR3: TGTGCCAGCAGCTTGGTTTATAATTTCGGGACAGGGACCTACGAGCAGTACTTC. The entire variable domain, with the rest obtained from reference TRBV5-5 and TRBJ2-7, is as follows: DAGVTQSPTHLIKTRGQQVTLRCSPISGHKSVSWYQQVLGQGPQFIFQYYEKEERGRGNFPDRFSARQFPNYSSELNVNALLLGDSALYLCASSLVYNFGTGTYEQYFGPGTRLTVT.

CDR3 region: CASSLQTGYNSPLHF. CDR3 bases: TGTGCCAGCAGCTTACAGACGGGGTATAATTCACCCCTCCACTTT. The rearrangement joins TRBV7-3 to TRBJ1-6; D uncertain. This CDR3 is built from 15 residues. Trimming shortened V by 2 bases and J by 4 bases, and 9 bases separated the two germline ends. Germline V gene lookup returns CDR1 SGHTA and CDR2 FQGTGA. Using reference TRBV7-3 and TRBJ1-6 for the parts outside the CDR3, the full variable domain is GAGVSQTPSNKVTEKGKYVELRCDPISGHTALYWYRQSLGQGPEFLIYFQGTGAADDSGLPNDRFFAVRPEGSVSTLKIQRTERGDSAVYLCASSLQTGYNSPLHFGNGTRLTVT.

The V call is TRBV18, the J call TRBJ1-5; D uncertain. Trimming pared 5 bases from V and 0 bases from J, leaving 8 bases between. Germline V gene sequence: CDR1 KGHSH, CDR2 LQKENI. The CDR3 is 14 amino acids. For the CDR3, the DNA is TGTGCCAGCTCAGGTCAGAATAGCAATCAGCCCCAGCATTTT. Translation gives CASSGQNSNQPQHF. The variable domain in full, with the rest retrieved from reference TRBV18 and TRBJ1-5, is NAGVMQNPRHLVRRRGQEARLRCSPMKGHSHVYWYRQLPEEGLKFMVYLQKENIIDESGMPKERFSAEFPKEGPSILRIQQVVRGDSAAYFCASSGQNSNQPQHFGDGTRLSIL.

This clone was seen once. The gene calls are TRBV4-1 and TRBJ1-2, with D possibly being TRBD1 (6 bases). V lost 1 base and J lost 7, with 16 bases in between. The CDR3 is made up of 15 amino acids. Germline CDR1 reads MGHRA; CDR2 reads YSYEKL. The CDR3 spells CASSQVSGDKGGYTF. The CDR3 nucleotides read TGCGCCAGCAGCCAAGTATCGGGGGACAAGGGTGGCTACACCTTC.

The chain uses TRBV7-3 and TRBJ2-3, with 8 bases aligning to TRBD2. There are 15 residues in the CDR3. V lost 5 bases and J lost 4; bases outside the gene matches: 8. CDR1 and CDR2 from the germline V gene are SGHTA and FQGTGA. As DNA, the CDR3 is TGTGCCAGCAGCCCGGTTAGCGGGGTGTCAGATACGCAGTATTTT. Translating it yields CASSPVSGVSDTQYF.

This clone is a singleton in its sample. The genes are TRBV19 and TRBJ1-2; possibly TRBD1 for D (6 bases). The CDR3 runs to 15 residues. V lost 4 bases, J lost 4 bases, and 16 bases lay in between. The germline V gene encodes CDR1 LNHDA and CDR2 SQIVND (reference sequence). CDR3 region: CASSTPGHTLYGYTF. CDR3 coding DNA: TGTGCCAGTAGTACGCCGGGACATACCCTCTATGGCTACACCTTC.

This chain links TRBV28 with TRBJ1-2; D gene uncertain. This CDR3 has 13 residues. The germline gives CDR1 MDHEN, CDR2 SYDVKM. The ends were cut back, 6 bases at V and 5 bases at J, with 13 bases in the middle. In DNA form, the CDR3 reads TGTGCCAGCAGCCCACTATCCACATATGGCTACACCTTC. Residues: CASSPLSTYGYTF.

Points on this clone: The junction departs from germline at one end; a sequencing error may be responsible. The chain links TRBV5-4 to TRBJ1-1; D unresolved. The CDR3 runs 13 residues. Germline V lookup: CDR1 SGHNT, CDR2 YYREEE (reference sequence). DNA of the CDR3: TGTGCCAACAGCCCCGACTCAGGTCTCGGAGCTTTCTTT. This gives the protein CANSPDSGLGAFF.

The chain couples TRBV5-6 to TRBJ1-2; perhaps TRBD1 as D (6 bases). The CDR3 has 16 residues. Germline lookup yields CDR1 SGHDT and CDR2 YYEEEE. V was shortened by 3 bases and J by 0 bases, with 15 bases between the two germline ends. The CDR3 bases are TGTGCCAGCAGCTATAGACAGGTGTTATCTAACTATGGCTACACCTTC. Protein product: CASSYRQVLSNYGYTF.

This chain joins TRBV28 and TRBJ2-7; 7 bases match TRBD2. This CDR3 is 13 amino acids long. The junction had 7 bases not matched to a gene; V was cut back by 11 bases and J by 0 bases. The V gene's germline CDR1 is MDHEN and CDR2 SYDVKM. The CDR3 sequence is CAGGGLSSYEQYF. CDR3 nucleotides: TGTGCCGGCGGGGGTCTGAGCTCCTACGAGCAGTACTTC.

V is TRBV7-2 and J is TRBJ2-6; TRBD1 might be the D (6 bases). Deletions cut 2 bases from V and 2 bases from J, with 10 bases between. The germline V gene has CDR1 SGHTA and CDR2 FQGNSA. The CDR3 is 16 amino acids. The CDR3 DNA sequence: TGTGCCAGCAGCTTAACTACAGGGACTGGGGCCAACGTCCTGACTTTC. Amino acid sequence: CASSLTTGTGANVLTF.

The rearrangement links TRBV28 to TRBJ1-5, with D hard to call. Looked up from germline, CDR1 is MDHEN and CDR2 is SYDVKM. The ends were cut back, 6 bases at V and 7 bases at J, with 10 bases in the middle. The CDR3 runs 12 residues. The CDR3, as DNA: TGTGCCAGCAGCCCGATAAGGCAGCCCCAGCATTTT. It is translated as CASSPIRQPQHF.

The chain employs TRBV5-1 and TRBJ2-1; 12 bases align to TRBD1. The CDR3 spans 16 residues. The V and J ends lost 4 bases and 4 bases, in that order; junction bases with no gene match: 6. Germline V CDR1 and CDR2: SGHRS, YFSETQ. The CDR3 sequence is CASSPGDRGLYNEQFF. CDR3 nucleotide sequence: TGCGCCAGCAGCCCTGGGGACAGGGGGCTTTACAATGAGCAGTTCTTC.

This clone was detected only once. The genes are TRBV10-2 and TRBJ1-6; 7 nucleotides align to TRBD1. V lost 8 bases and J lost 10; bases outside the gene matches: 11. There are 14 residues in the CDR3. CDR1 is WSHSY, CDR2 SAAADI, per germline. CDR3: CASHAPGTESPLHF. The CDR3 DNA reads TGCGCCAGCCACGCGCCGGGGACAGAATCACCCCTCCACTTT.

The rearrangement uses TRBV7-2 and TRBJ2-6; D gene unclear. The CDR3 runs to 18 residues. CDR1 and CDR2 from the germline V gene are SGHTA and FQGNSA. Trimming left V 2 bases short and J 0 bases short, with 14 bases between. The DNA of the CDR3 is TGTGCCAGCAGCTTATTTCTGACTTCCCGCTCTGGGGCCAACGTCCTGACTTTC. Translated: CASSLFLTSRSGANVLTF.

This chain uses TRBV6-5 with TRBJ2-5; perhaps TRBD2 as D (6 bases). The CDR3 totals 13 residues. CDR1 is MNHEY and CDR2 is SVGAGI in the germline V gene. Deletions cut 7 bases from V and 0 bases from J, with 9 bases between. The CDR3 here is CASTRGNQETQYF. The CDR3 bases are TGTGCCAGCACTCGGGGGAACCAAGAGACCCAGTACTTC.

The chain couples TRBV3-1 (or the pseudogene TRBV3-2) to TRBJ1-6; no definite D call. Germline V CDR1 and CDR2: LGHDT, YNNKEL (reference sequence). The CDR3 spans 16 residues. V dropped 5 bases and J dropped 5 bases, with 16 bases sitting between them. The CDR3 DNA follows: TGTGCCAGCAGCGTTGAGGTTCCCATTCATAATTCACCCCTCCACTTT. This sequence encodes CASSVEVPIHNSPLHF.